This T cell receptor (beta chain) was found in a study of blood T cell repertoires in COVID-19. Whole-study context: Sites across the United States, Italy and Spain contributed samples from acute and convalescent COVID-19. T cells, B-cell-depleted T cells, or PBMCs provided the cDNA or gDNA that served as material.

Study processing details: Quantification of nucleated cells was approximated via reference gene primer amplification. Only in-frame clones appear in the TCRdb table, and some are missing; sequencing was by immunoSEQ multiplex PCR. V and J calls and clone size are copied from that table; D and trimming were computed from the DNA. Of over 200,000 clones in the sample, 70% to 90% were seen once. Resolution of symptoms, clearance, or two negative PCRs was present in recovered Cohort 3 donors. Germline loops: CDR1 SEHNR, CDR2 FQNEAQ (reference sequence). The CDR3 contains 14 residues. The ends lost 5 bases at V and 7 bases at J; junction bases unmatched: 7.

The chain has TRBV7-9 and TRBJ1-1; 10 nucleotides agree with TRBD1. The TCR sequence derives from a man between 25 and 39 years old who had recovered from COVID-19. The material sequenced was PBMCs or T cells enriched from blood (not recorded which). CDR3 DNA sequence: TGTGCCAGCAGCCGTGAGACAGGGGGCGTTGAAGCTTTCTTT. Protein product: CASSRETGGVEAFF.